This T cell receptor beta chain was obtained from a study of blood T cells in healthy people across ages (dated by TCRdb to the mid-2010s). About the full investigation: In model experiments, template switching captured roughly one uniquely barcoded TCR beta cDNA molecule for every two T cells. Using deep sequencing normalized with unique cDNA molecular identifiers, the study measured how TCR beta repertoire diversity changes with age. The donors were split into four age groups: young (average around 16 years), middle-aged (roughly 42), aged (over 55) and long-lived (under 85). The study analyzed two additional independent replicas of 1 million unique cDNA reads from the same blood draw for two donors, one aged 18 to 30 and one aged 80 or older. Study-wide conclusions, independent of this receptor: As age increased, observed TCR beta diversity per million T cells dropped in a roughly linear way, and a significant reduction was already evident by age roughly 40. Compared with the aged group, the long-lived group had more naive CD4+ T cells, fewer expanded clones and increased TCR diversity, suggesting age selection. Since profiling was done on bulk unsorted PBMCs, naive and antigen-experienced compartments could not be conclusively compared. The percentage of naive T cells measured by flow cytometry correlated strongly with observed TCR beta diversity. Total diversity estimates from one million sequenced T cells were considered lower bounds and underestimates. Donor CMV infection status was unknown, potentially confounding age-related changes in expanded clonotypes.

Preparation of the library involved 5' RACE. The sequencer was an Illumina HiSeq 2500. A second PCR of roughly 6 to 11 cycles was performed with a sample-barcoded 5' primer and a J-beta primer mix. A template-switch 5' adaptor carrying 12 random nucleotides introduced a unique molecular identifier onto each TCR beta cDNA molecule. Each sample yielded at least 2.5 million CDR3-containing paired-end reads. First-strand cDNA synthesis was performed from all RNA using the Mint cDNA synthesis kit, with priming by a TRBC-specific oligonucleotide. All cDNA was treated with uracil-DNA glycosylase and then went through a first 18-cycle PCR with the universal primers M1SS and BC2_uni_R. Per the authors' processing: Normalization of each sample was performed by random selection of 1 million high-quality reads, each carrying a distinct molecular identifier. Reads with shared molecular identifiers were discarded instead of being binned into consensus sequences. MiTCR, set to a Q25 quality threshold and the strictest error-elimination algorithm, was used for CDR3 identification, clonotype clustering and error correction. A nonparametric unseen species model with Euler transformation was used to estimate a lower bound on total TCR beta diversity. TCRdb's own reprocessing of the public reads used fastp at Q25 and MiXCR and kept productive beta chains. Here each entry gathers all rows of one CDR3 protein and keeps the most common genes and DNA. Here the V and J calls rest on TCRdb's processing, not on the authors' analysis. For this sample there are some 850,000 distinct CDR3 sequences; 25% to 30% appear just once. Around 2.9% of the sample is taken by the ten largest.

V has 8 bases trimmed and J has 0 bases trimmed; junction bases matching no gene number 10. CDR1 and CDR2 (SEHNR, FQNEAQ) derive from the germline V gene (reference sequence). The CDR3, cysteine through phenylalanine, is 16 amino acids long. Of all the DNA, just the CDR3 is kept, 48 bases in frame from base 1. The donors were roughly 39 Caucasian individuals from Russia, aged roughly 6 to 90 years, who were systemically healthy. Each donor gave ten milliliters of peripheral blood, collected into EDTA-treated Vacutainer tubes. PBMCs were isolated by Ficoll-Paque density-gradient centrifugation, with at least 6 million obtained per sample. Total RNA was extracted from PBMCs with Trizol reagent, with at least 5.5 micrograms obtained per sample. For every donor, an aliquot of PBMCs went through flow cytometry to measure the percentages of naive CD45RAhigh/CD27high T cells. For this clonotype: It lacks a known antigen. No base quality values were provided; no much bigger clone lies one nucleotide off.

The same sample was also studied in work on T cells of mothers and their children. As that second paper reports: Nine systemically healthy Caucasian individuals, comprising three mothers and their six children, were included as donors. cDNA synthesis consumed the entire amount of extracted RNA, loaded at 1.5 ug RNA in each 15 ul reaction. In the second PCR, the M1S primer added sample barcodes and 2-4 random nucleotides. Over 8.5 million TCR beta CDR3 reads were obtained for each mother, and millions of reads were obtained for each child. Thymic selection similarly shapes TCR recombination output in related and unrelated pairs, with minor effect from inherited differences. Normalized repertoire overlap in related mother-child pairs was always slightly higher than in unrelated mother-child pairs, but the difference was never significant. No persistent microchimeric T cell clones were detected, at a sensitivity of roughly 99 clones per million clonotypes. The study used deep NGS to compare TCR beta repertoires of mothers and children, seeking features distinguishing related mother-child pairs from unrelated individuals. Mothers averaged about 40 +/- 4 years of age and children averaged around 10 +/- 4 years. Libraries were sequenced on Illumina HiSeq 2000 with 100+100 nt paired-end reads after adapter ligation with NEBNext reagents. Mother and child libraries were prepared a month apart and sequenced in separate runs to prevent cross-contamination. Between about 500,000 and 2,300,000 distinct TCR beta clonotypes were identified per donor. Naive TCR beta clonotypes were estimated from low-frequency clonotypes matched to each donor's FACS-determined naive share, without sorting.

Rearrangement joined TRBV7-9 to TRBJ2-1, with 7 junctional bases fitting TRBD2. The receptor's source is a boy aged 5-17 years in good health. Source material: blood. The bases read TGTGCCAGCCGGGAGGTGGGTTATAGCTCCTACAATGAGCAGTTCTTC. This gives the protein CASREVGYSSYNEQFF.